The 13 T cell receptor beta chains listed next were all sequenced from one sample in a study of regulatory T cells in long-lasting Graves disease. Time point of the sample: newly diagnosed GD, antithyroid drugs for less than 3 months. PBMC-derived RNA was used for the TCR library. Libraries of TCR beta came from iRepertoire HTBI primers plus Arm-PCR of CDR3 regions. TCRdb re-analysed the multiplex PCR reads in MiXCR, keeping a single row per CDR3 protein. In the table there are 300,000 to 400,000 distinct CDR3 sequences, over 15% of which are singletons. A further study also used this sample, focusing on T cells in Graves' hyperthyroidism and ophthalmopathy.

Sequenced material: peripheral blood mononuclear cells (PBMCs), taken at new diagnosis, from a patient treated with antithyroid drugs. The source of these receptors is a man between 35 and 55 years old with Graves disease.

About this clonotype itself: A much larger clone differs from this one at a single base, so this may be a read error. The rearrangement joins TRBV2 to TRBJ2-3; TRBD2 matches 7 bases. The germline CDR1 and CDR2 sequences are SNHLY and FYNNEI. The CDR3 is 14 amino acids. The CDR3 here is CASSGSGSADSQYF. The CDR3 bases are TGTGCCAGCAGTGGTAGCGGGTCGGCAGATTCGCAGTATTTT.

This clonotype showed up many times. The V and J genes are TRBV5-1 and TRBJ1-2, with 9 bases that match TRBD1. V dropped 5 bases and J dropped 5; count of bases not matched to a gene: 10. The CDR3 length is 15 residues. Germline V gives CDR1 SGHRS, CDR2 YFSETQ. Here the CDR3 reads CASRPGTGILYGYTF. CDR3 nucleotides: TGCGCCAGCAGGCCCGGGACAGGGATTTTGTATGGCTACACCTTC.

J is TRBJ1-1 and V is TRBV6-2 or TRBV6-3; perhaps TRBD1 as D (6 bases). Germline-derived CDR1 and CDR2 are MNHEY and SVGEGT. The CDR3 has 14 amino acids. Trimming stripped 5 bases from V and 2 bases from J, with 12 bases between. The CDR3 spells CASSSQGSNTEAFF. CDR3 DNA sequence: TGTGCCAGCAGTAGTCAGGGGAGCAACACTGAAGCTTTCTTT.

This clonotype has at least ten counts. The V and J genes are TRBV4-1 and TRBJ1-1, with a weak D call TRBD1 (5 bases). The CDR3 loop spans 16 amino acids. V was trimmed by 0 bases and J by 1 base, leaving 12 bases between them. Germline CDR1 MGHRA, CDR2 YSYEKL. The DNA for the CDR3 is TGCGCCAGCAGCCAAGACCTCGGGACGGAGAACACTGAAGCTTTCTTT. This sequence encodes CASSQDLGTENTEAFF.

This clonotype was seen ten or more times. This chain connects TRBV6-1 to TRBJ1-5, with no clear D. The CDR3 totals 13 residues. Trimming took off 7 bases at V and 4 bases at J, with 11 bases between the two ends. Germline CDR1 reads MNHNS; CDR2 reads SASEGT. Written as DNA, the CDR3 is TGTGCCAGCAACCCGGGAGTGAATCAGCCCCAGCATTTT. Translation: CASNPGVNQPQHF.

This clonotype occurred many times. This chain joins TRBV5-1 and TRBJ2-1, with D perhaps assigned TRBD1 or TRBD2 (6 bases each). Deletions cut 3 bases from V and 7 bases from J, with 20 bases between. Germline V gene sequence: CDR1 SGHRS, CDR2 YFSETQ. The CDR3 contains 16 residues. CDR3 DNA sequence: TGCGCCAGCAGCTCGTTGGTAGGGGGGATGAGGAATGAGCAGTTCTTC. It is translated as CASSSLVGGMRNEQFF. Supplemented by reference TRBV5-1 and TRBJ2-1, the full variable domain reads KAGVTQTPRYLIKTRGQQVTLSCSPISGHRSVSWYQQTPGQGLQFLFEYFSETQRNKGNFPGRFSGRQFSNSRSEMNVSTLELGDSALYLCASSSLVGGMRNEQFFGPGTRLTVL.

The rearrangement joins TRBV12-3 or TRBV12-4 to TRBJ2-3, with D perhaps TRBD2 (5 bases). CDR3 length equals 14 residues. V was pared by 3 bases and J by 3 bases, with 10 bases between. The CDR3 spells CASSFRRGTDTQYF. CDR3 DNA sequence: TGTGCCAGCAGTTTTCGCCGCGGGACAGATACGCAGTATTTT.

This chain uses TRBV10-3 with TRBJ2-5; perhaps TRBD1 as D (6 bases). The germline gives CDR1 ENHRY, CDR2 SYGVKD. CDR3 length equals 14 residues. Trimming removed 4 bases at V and 2 bases at J, with 11 bases between. The DNA of the CDR3 is TGTGCCATCAGTGTCTCTACAGGGCAAGAGACCCAGTACTTC. It specifies CAISVSTGQETQYF.

The V call is TRBV19, the J call TRBJ2-7; maybe TRBD2 (6 bases). CDR1 and CDR2 from the germline V gene are LNHDA and SQIVND (reference sequence). V gave up 5 bases and J gave up 4 bases, with 15 bases separating them. The CDR3 has 14 residues. In nucleotides, the CDR3 is TGTGCCAGTAGTTCCCCCGGAGGGAGGTACGAGCAGTACTTC. Its translation is CASSSPGGRYEQYF.

V gene TRBV7-9 combines with J gene TRBJ1-1, with D possibly matching TRBD1 (6 bases). The CDR3 extends over 16 amino acids. V was trimmed by 2 bases and J by 0 bases, leaving 13 bases between them. In germline, CDR1 is SEHNR, CDR2 FQNEAQ (reference sequence). The CDR3 region has the DNA TGTGCCAGCAGCTTACGAGGGGGGTACATGAACACTGAAGCTTTCTTT. Its translation is CASSLRGGYMNTEAFF.

This clonotype was counted a few times. The V gene is TRBV7-9, the J gene TRBJ1-2, with D maybe TRBD1 (6 bases). This CDR3 comprises 14 residues. Germline V gene sequence: CDR1 SEHNR, CDR2 FQNEAQ (reference sequence). V dropped 5 bases and J dropped 3 bases, with 13 bases sitting between them. The CDR3 protein is CASSAYGTYYGYTF. The CDR3, as DNA: TGTGCCAGCAGCGCGTACGGGACATACTATGGCTACACCTTC.

This clonotype has a handful of counts. This sequence joins TRBV20-1 and TRBJ2-7; TRBD1 aligns across 7 bases. The V gene's germline CDR1 is DFQATT and CDR2 SNEGSKA (reference sequence). The CDR3 has 14 amino acids. V shed 0 bases and J 1 base; nucleotides not matched to a gene: 3. CDR3 in DNA: TGCAGTGCTAGAGACGAACAGGGGTCCTACGAGCAGTACTTC. Protein product: CSARDEQGSYEQYF.

This clonotype was detected ten times or more. V usage is TRBV7-6 and J usage is TRBJ2-5, with a weak D call TRBD1 (6 bases). CDR3 size: 14 residues. V dropped 1 base and J dropped 3 bases, with 9 bases sitting between them. Germline loops: CDR1 SGHVS, CDR2 FNYEAQ. CDR3 sequence (DNA): TGTGCCAGCAGCTTAGGCAGGGGTGAAGAGACCCAGTACTTC. This encodes CASSLGRGEETQYF.